These 3 T cell receptor beta chains share one sample of origin, sequenced in a study of Graves' ophthalmopathy and Graves' hyperthyroidism. CDR3 regions of TCR beta were amplified from RNA transcripts. A first-round RT-PCR used HTBI primers, followed by a second-round multiplex PCR. MiXCR was run by TCRdb on the multiplex PCR reads, yielding one entry per CDR3 protein. The sample holds about 660,000 distinct CDR3 sequences; about 40% are singletons and the top ten take more than 3%. The sequenced material came from peripheral blood. These receptors were taken from an adult man with Graves' ophthalmopathy.

CDR3 sequence (DNA): TGTGCCAGCAGTCAACAGGGGAAGGGGTACGAGCAGTACTTC. It encodes CASSQQGKGYEQYF. The chain links TRBV6-5 to TRBJ2-7; the match to TRBD1 covers 7 bases. CDR3 size: 14 residues. The V gene's germline CDR1 is MNHEY and CDR2 SVGAGI. The J segment lost 4 bases and the V segment lost 5 bases, leaving 8 bases of the junction unmatched.

V usage is TRBV11-3 and J usage is TRBJ2-2, with 9 bases identical to TRBD2. The junction had 4 bases not matched to a gene; V was cut back by 3 bases and J by 5 bases. CDR3 length equals 15 residues. Germline CDR1 is SGHNT and CDR2 is YENEEA. CDR3 region: CASSFRAGGTGELFF. In DNA, the CDR3 is TGTGCCAGCAGCTTCAGAGCGGGAGGTACCGGGGAGCTGTTTTTT.

This clonotype was observed a handful of times. This rearrangement joins TRBV7-9 to TRBJ1-4; D is unresolved. CDR1 and CDR2 from the germline V gene are SEHNR and FQNEAQ (reference sequence). V was cut by 7 bases and J by 13 bases, with 13 bases left in between. This CDR3 has 11 amino acids. CDR3 amino acids: CASNPPGGLFF. For the CDR3, the DNA is TGTGCCAGCAACCCACCCGGCGGACTGTTTTTT.